This T cell receptor (beta chain) was captured in a study of blood T cell repertoires in COVID-19 (TCRdb year 2020). Background for the entire study: The collaborator samples originated in the United States, Italy and Spain and spanned the acute and convalescent phases of COVID-19. The prospective study material was composed of cDNA or gDNA derived from T cells, B-cell-depleted T cells, or PBMCs. Deeply sampled blood TCRbeta repertoires from subjects exposed to, actively infected with, or recovered from COVID-19 were included in the dataset. A freely available public database, intended as a resource for researchers studying the immune response to SARS-CoV-2, is where the repertoires were released. The samples were drawn from the first 160 participants of the ongoing ImmuneRACE study and from 950 to 1,500 subjects provided by 6 global collaborators. A de-identified subject ID, COVID-19 status, age in years and sex were almost always included in the sample metadata. Where available, HLA class I and class II types were taken from metadata supplied by the sample provider and were not determined by assay-based typing.

On this clone: Its target antigen remains unknown. Base qualities are not at hand, and no much larger clone is one base apart.

The study at large found these results: The amount of clinical and demographic metadata varied by source and participant and was provided uncurated.

Whole blood was collected in K2EDTA tubes by collaborating institutions according to the institutions' own protocols. Collaborator samples were shipped for TCRbeta analysis as frozen whole blood, isolated PBMCs, or DNA extracted from either sample type. The immunoSEQ Assay, a bias-controlled multiplex PCR, was used to amplify TCRbeta CDR3 regions from genomic DNA. As for how the authors treated the data: Nucleated cell counts per sample were estimated from amplification of reference gene primers within the assay. To quantify the absolute abundance of each unique TCRbeta CDR3 rearrangement, sequence reads were collapsed and filtered. For each sample, productive Simpson clonality was calculated by taking the square root of Simpson's diversity index across productive rearrangements. As stored in TCRdb, this immuneACCESS dataset retains in-frame rearrangements with V and J assigned. A fraction of the clones does not appear; measured against another copy, unresolved V genes explain less than half of the discrepancy, and the remainder lacks a known reason. D and trimming come from the DNA, and the V and J calls and clone size come from that table. In this sample the table shows roughly 92,000 clones, roughly 90% of which occur a single time. The ten largest clones capture 4.3% of the sample.

V was cut back by 4 bases and J by 0 bases, leaving a gap of 11 bases between them. The CDR3 holds 15 amino acids from the cysteine to the phenylalanine. Of the read, only the CDR3 DNA is kept; its 45 bases are in frame from base 1. Based on the germline V gene, the CDR1 and CDR2 sequences are KGHDR and SFDVKD. The source material was peripheral blood. Recombination joined TRBV24-1 with TRBJ1-2; the D segment could be TRBD1, given 6 matching bases. The receptor's source is a woman of 80 years or more with active or convalescent COVID-19. The CDR3 region has the sequence CATSEGTTANYGYTF. The DNA sequence is as follows: TGTGCCACCAGTGAGGGGACAACTGCTAACTATGGCTACACCTTC.